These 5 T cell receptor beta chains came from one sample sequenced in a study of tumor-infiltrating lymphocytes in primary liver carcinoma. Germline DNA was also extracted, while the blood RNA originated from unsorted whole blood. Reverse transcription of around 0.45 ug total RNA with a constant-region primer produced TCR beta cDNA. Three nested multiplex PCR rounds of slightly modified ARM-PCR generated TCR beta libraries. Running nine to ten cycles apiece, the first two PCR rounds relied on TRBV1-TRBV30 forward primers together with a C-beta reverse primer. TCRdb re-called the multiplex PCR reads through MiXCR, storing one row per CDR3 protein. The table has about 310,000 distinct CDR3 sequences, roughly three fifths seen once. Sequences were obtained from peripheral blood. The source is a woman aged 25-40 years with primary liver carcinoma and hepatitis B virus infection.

CDR3 sequence (DNA): TGTGCCAGCAGTTACGGGGGGTCACAAGAGGCCCGGTACTTC. It yields the protein CASSYGGSQEARYF. The rearrangement joins TRBV6-6 to TRBJ2-5; the D gene is possibly TRBD2 (6 bases). V lost 2 bases and J lost 13, with 20 bases in between. Germline CDR1 reads MNHNY; CDR2 reads SVGAGI (reference sequence). This CDR3 is 14 amino acids long.

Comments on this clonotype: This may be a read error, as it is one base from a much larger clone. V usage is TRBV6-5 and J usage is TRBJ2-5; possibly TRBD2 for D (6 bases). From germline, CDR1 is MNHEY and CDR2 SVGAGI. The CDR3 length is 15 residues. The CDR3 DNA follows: TGTACCAGCAGTTACTCAGGAGGGCTGGAAGAGACCCAGTACTTC. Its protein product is CTSSYSGGLEETQYF.

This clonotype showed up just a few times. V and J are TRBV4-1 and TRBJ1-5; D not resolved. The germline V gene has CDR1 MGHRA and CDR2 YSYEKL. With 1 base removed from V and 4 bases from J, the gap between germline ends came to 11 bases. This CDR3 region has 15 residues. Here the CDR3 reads CASSQVDNLNQPQHF. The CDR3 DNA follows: TGCGCCAGCAGCCAAGTCGACAACTTAAATCAGCCCCAGCATTTT.

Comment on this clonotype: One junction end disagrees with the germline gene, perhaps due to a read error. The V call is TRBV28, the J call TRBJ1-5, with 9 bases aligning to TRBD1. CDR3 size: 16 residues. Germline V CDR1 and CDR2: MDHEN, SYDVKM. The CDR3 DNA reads TGTGCCTGCAGTCCCATAGGACAGGGGTGGCATCAGCCCCAGCATTTT. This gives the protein CACSPIGQGWHQPQHF. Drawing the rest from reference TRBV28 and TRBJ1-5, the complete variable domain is DVKVTQSSRYLVKRTGEKVFLECVQDMDHENMFWYRQDPGLGLRLIYFSYDVKMKEKGDIPEGYSVSREKKERFSLILESASTNQTSMYLCACSPIGQGWHQPQHFGDGTRLSIL.

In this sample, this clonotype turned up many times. The CDR3 region is CASSLEPRLLDGQFF. The CDR3 DNA reads TGTGCCAGCAGCTTAGAACCTCGGCTTCTGGACGGGCAGTTCTTC. This chain connects TRBV13 to TRBJ2-1; D ambiguous. Germline lookup yields CDR1 PRHDT and CDR2 FYEKMQ (reference sequence). V was pared by 1 base and J by 12 bases, with 19 bases between. The CDR3 has 15 amino acids.